This TCR beta chain was captured in a study of T-cell memory formation after mild COVID-19. The CDR3 totals 20 residues. The germline gives CDR1 LNHNV, CDR2 YYDKDF (reference sequence). Losses at the gene ends were 3 bases for V and 2 bases for J; bases not matched to a gene: 13. TCRdb itself ran the 5' RACE reads through MiXCR, one entry per CDR3 protein. The data hold 530,000 or so distinct CDR3 sequences, with approximately 15% observed a single time. The V call is TRBV15, the J call TRBJ2-7; TRBD2 aligns across 16 bases. The TCR originated in an adult woman who had mild COVID-19 (a few samples of this study predate the infection). Cell type and time point are not known. The sequenced sample consisted of PBMCs or a T cell subset sorted from them (not recorded which). Here the CDR3 DNA reads TGTGCCACCAGCAGGGAAAGACCGGGACTAGCGGGAGGGAAAACCTACGAGCAGTACTTC. Protein product: CATSRERPGLAGGKTYEQYF.